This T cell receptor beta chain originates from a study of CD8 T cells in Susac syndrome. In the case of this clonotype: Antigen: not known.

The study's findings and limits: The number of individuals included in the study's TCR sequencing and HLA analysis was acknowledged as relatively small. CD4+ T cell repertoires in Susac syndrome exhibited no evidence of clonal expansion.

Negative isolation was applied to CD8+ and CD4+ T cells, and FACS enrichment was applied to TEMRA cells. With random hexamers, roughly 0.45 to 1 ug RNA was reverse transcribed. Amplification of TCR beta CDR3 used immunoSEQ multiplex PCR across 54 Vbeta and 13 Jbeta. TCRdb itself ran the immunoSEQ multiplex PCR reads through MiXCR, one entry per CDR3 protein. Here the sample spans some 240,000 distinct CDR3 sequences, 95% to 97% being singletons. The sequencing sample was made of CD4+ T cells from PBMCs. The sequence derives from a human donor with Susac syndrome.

The CDR3 is CAWSGQGAQDTEAFF. As DNA, the CDR3 is TGTGCCTGGAGTGGCCAGGGGGCGCAGGACACTGAAGCTTTCTTT. The chain couples TRBV30 to TRBJ1-1; TRBD1 agrees at 8 bases. V shed 1 base, J shed 3 bases, and the junction held 7 bases outside the gene matches. This CDR3 spans 15 amino acids. Germline lookup yields CDR1 GTSNPN and CDR2 SVGIG (reference sequence).